A selection of T cell receptor beta chains follows, all from one sample in a study of blood T cell repertoires in COVID-19. TCRdb's copy holds only in-frame clones and misses some; the assay was immunoSEQ multiplex PCR. The sample lists about 88,000 clones, approximately 85% seen once, with about 25% in the top ten. Sequenced sample: peripheral blood. These receptors came from a human donor in a cohort sampled during active COVID-19. Each CDR3 is given with its conserved first and last residue. The order of the fields is D gene, clone size, CDR3 length, J gene, V gene, CDR3 DNA, CDR3 protein. A D gene is named only where the DNA matches it firmly. Size is stated for part of the rows, as once, few or many counts, or as a class when the clone is expanded.

d_gene: -; abundance: -; len: 15; j_gene: TRBJ2-2; v_gene: TRBV3-1/TRBV3-2; CDR3nt: TGTGCCAGCAGCCAAGCAACAGGGATTGTCGGGGAGCTGTTTTTT; CDR3aa: CASSQATGIVGELFF
d_gene: -; abundance: -; len: 13; j_gene: TRBJ1-1; v_gene: TRBV4-3; CDR3nt: TGCGCCAGCAGCCAAGGTTTCGTCACTGAAGCTTTCTTT; CDR3aa: CASSQGFVTEAFF
d_gene: TRBD1; abundance: -; len: 13; j_gene: TRBJ1-1; v_gene: TRBV6-5; CDR3nt: TGTGCCAGCACCTCTTCAGGGGGGAAGTCGGCTTTCTTT; CDR3aa: CASTSSGGKSAFF
d_gene: -; abundance: -; len: 16; j_gene: TRBJ2-1; v_gene: TRBV9; CDR3nt: TGTGCCAGCAGCGTAGGAATAGTGGACTACTACAATGAGCAGTTCTTC; CDR3aa: CASSVGIVDYYNEQFF
d_gene: -; abundance: -; len: 13; j_gene: TRBJ2-6; v_gene: TRBV29-1; CDR3nt: TGCAGCGTTTCAGGCTCTGGGGCCAACGTCCTGACTTTC; CDR3aa: CSVSGSGANVLTF
d_gene: TRBD1; abundance: -; len: 15; j_gene: TRBJ1-3; v_gene: TRBV5-1; CDR3nt: TGCGCCAGCAGCTTGGATTATAGGGGGCTAAACACCATATATTTT; CDR3aa: CASSLDYRGLNTIYF
d_gene: TRBD1; abundance: -; len: 13; j_gene: TRBJ2-7; v_gene: TRBV7-6; CDR3nt: TGTGCCACCCTGGGACAGGGGAGTTACGAGCAGTACTTC; CDR3aa: CATLGQGSYEQYF
d_gene: TRBD1; abundance: -; len: 16; j_gene: TRBJ2-3; v_gene: TRBV5-6; CDR3nt: TGTGCCAGCAGCTTGCTGGGACAGGGGTCCACAGATACGCAGTATTTT; CDR3aa: CASSLLGQGSTDTQYF
d_gene: TRBD2; abundance: once; len: 13; j_gene: TRBJ2-7; v_gene: TRBV7-8; CDR3nt: TGTGCCAGCAGCCGGACTAGCTATTACGAGCAGTACTTC; CDR3aa: CASSRTSYYEQYF
d_gene: TRBD2; abundance: once; len: 14; j_gene: TRBJ2-7; v_gene: TRBV14; CDR3nt: TGTGCCAGCAGAGTAGCGGGAGCCTCCTACGAGCAGTACTTC; CDR3aa: CASRVAGASYEQYF
d_gene: TRBD2; abundance: -; len: 17; j_gene: TRBJ2-7; v_gene: TRBV27; CDR3nt: TGTGCCAGCAGTTTGGGGACTAGCGGGGGAGCCTCCTACGAGCAGTACTTC; CDR3aa: CASSLGTSGGASYEQYF
d_gene: TRBD2; abundance: -; len: 15; j_gene: TRBJ2-1; v_gene: TRBV7-2; CDR3nt: TGTGCCAGCAGCTTGGGGACTAGCGGGAGGGGTGAGCAGTTCTTC; CDR3aa: CASSLGTSGRGEQFF
d_gene: TRBD2; abundance: -; len: 18; j_gene: TRBJ2-3; v_gene: TRBV2; CDR3nt: TGTGCCAGCATCCCGAGGGGACTAGCGGGAGGGACGACAGATACGCAGTATTTT; CDR3aa: CASIPRGLAGGTTDTQYF
d_gene: TRBD2; abundance: -; len: 16; j_gene: TRBJ2-3; v_gene: TRBV11-2; CDR3nt: TGTGCCAGCAGCGCTGATGTAGGTAGCGGGAGTAATACGCAGTATTTT; CDR3aa: CASSADVGSGSNTQYF
d_gene: TRBD2; abundance: -; len: 14; j_gene: TRBJ2-3; v_gene: TRBV12-5; CDR3nt: TGTGCTAGTGCCTGGGGGGGGAGCACAGATACGCAGTATTTT; CDR3aa: CASAWGGSTDTQYF
d_gene: -; abundance: -; len: 13; j_gene: TRBJ2-5; v_gene: TRBV10-1; CDR3nt: TGCGCCAGCAGCAACTCCGCCGGGGAGACCCAGTACTTC; CDR3aa: CASSNSAGETQYF
d_gene: -; abundance: few; len: 11; j_gene: TRBJ2-7; v_gene: TRBV6-6; CDR3nt: TGTGCCAGCAGTCTACAAACGGAGCAGTACTTC; CDR3aa: CASSLQTEQYF
d_gene: TRBD1; abundance: -; len: 16; j_gene: TRBJ1-3; v_gene: TRBV27; CDR3nt: TGTGCCAGCAGTCCCAGACAGGGAATCTCTGGAAACACCATATATTTT; CDR3aa: CASSPRQGISGNTIYF
d_gene: TRBD2; abundance: once; len: 14; j_gene: TRBJ2-7; v_gene: TRBV30; CDR3nt: TGTGCCTGGAGTCTAGCGGGAGGGTCCTACGAGCAGTACTTC; CDR3aa: CAWSLAGGSYEQYF
d_gene: -; abundance: -; len: 14; j_gene: TRBJ1-2; v_gene: TRBV5-1; CDR3nt: TGCGCCAGCAGCATAGACAGATCGGACTATGGCTACACCTTC; CDR3aa: CASSIDRSDYGYTF
d_gene: TRBD1; abundance: few; len: 14; j_gene: TRBJ1-2; v_gene: TRBV6-5; CDR3nt: TGTGCCAGCAGCCGGGACAGGGGGAGTTATGGCTACACCTTC; CDR3aa: CASSRDRGSYGYTF
d_gene: TRBD2; abundance: -; len: 15; j_gene: TRBJ2-1; v_gene: TRBV9; CDR3nt: TGTGCCAGCAGCGGAACTAGCGGGAGAGGCCATGAGCAGTTCTTC; CDR3aa: CASSGTSGRGHEQFF